The clone carrying this T cell receptor (beta chain) was seen a single time. The sample is drawn from a study of T cell changes during pregnancy in multiple sclerosis. TCRdb's table, derived via immunoSEQ multiplex PCR, lists solely in-frame clones and lacks some. The data show tens of thousands of clones, approximately 92% seen once. The CDR3 extends over 13 amino acids. The V and J ends lost 6 bases and 10 bases, in that order; junction bases with no gene match: 5. Per germline, CDR1 MNHNY and CDR2 SVGAGI (reference sequence). The chain has TRBV6-6 and TRBJ1-6, with 8 bases that match TRBD1. This sequence originates from a female donor in good health, enrolled as a control in a pregnancy study. Sequencing used peripheral blood, obtained in the third trimester of pregnancy. The CDR3: CASRDRDDSPLHF. In DNA form, the CDR3 reads TGTGCCAGCAGGGACAGGGACGACTCACCCCTCCACTTT.